One and the same sample provided the 9 T cell receptor beta chains below, sequenced in a study of OX40 agonist ivuxolimab in advanced cancers. Measured with immunoSEQ multiplex PCR; TCRdb has only the in-frame clones, and not every one. The table has some 15,000 clones, roughly nine tenths seen once. The sample here was CD4+ or CD8+ T cells sorted from blood, taken in a trial of the OX40 agonist ivuxolimab. Receptors originate from an adult with an advanced solid tumor such as melanoma, head and neck, liver or kidney cancer.

This clone was seen only once. This chain links TRBV6-5 with TRBJ2-7; unclear D gene. The CDR3 consists of 16 residues. Between the trimmed V and J ends, which lost 0 bases and 3 bases, there was a span of 15 bases. From germline, CDR1 is MNHEY and CDR2 SVGAGI. The CDR3 coding sequence is TGTGCCAGCAGTTACTCCGCAACCTATGCGGTCTACGAGCAGTACTTC. Translating gives CASSYSATYAVYEQYF.

This sequence joins TRBV11-2 and TRBJ2-2; unclear D gene. Germline-derived CDR1 and CDR2 are SGHAT and FQNNGV. V gave up 5 bases and J gave up 4 bases, with 11 bases separating them. The CDR3 contains 14 residues. The CDR3 DNA is TGTGCCAGCAGCCCCGTAGTTTTCACCGGGGAGCTGTTTTTT. Translation: CASSPVVFTGELFF.

The gene calls are TRBV4-1 and TRBJ2-1; 7 positions agree with TRBD1. V trimming: 3 bases; J trimming: 4 bases; junction bases outside the gene matches: 0. The CDR3 loop spans 13 amino acids. Germline CDR1 MGHRA, CDR2 YSYEKL. The DNA of the CDR3 is TGCGCCAGCAGCCAGGGACAGTACAATGAGCAGTTCTTC. Translated, it gives CASSQGQYNEQFF.

The chain recombines TRBV27 with TRBJ2-5, with TRBD2 matching 7 bases. The CDR3 is 15 amino acids. CDR1 is MNHEY, CDR2 SMNVEV, per germline (reference sequence). V lost 3 bases, J lost 4 bases, and 8 bases stayed unmatched. In DNA form, the CDR3 reads TGTGCCAGCAGTTTCTCAGCGGGGAGGCGAGAGACCCAGTACTTC. It is translated as CASSFSAGRRETQYF.

This clone is a singleton in its sample. The chain employs TRBV5-1 and TRBJ2-7, with a tentative D call TRBD2 (5 bases). The CDR3 sequence is 13 residues long. V was clipped by 0 bases and J by 5 bases, with 9 bases between them. Per the germline V gene, CDR1 is SGHRS and CDR2 is YFSETQ. CDR3 DNA sequence: TGCGCCAGCAGCTTGGCCTCCGGGAACGAGCAGTACTTC. It is translated as CASSLASGNEQYF.

The rearrangement joins TRBV13 to TRBJ2-7; D might be TRBD1 or TRBD2, each matching 5 bases. Trimming removed 4 bases from V and 2 bases from J, with 12 bases in between. Germline CDR1 is PRHDT and CDR2 is FYEKMQ (reference sequence). The CDR3 covers 14 residues. CDR3 sequence reads: CASSSGRKAYEQYF. The CDR3 DNA reads as TGTGCCAGCAGCTCGGGACGTAAAGCCTACGAGCAGTACTTC. Looking up the rest from reference TRBV13 and TRBJ2-7 gives the full variable domain: AAGVIQSPRHLIKEKRETATLKCYPIPRHDTVYWYQQGPGQDPQFLISFYEKMQSDKGSIPDRFSAQQFSDYHSELNMSSLELGDSALYFCASSSGRKAYEQYFGPGTRLTVT.

This clone was found once. The chain combines TRBV7-9 with TRBJ2-2; D remains ambiguous. The germline CDR1 and CDR2 sequences are SEHNR and FQNEAQ (reference sequence). V was pared by 2 bases and J by 3 bases, with 7 bases between. The CDR3 runs 14 residues. For the CDR3, the DNA is TGTGCCAGCAGCTTATTAGGCGACACCGGGGAGCTGTTTTTT. Protein: CASSLLGDTGELFF.

CDR3 protein: CASSLWDGISGRKEQTDTQYF. The CDR3 coding sequence is TGTGCCAGCAGTTTATGGGACGGGATTAGCGGGAGAAAGGAACAGACAGATACGCAGTATTTT. V gene TRBV28 combines with J gene TRBJ2-3; 9 nucleotides match TRBD2. After removal of 0 bases from V and 3 bases from J, the junction contained 19 bases not matched to a gene. This CDR3 has 21 residues. The V gene's germline CDR1 is MDHEN and CDR2 SYDVKM.

This clone has just one count. The rearrangement links TRBV11-2 to TRBJ1-1, with D maybe TRBD1 (6 bases). Looked up from germline, CDR1 is SGHAT and CDR2 is FQNNGV. CDR3 size: 13 residues. Trimming stripped 0 bases from V and 11 bases from J, with 13 bases between. The CDR3 reads CASSLDLGGAAFF. CDR3 DNA sequence: TGTGCCAGCAGCTTAGATCTCGGGGGGGCCGCTTTCTTT.